This TCR beta chain was sequenced in a study of blood T cell repertoires in COVID-19. Study background: Italy, Spain and the United States were the sources of the convalescent and acute COVID-19 samples. In each case, the material was cDNA or gDNA derived from T cells, B-cell-depleted T cells, or PBMCs.

Authors' processing steps: Amplification of reference gene primers provided the estimated nucleated cell counts. Sequencing used immunoSEQ multiplex PCR; TCRdb keeps in-frame clones, though not all of them. The V and J calls and clone size come from that table; D and trimming were worked out from the DNA. The table includes tens of thousands of clones, 70% to 80% detected once. The CDR3 consists of 16 residues. V gave up 0 bases and J gave up 0 bases, with 9 bases separating them. Per germline, CDR1 LNHDA and CDR2 SQIVND (reference sequence). The V call is TRBV19, the J call TRBJ2-1; D is unclear. The TCR originated in a human donor in a cohort sampled during active COVID-19. Sequencing was performed on peripheral blood. CDR3 region: CASSIDQHSSYNEQFF. CDR3 coding DNA: TGTGCCAGTAGTATAGATCAGCACAGCTCCTACAATGAGCAGTTCTTC.